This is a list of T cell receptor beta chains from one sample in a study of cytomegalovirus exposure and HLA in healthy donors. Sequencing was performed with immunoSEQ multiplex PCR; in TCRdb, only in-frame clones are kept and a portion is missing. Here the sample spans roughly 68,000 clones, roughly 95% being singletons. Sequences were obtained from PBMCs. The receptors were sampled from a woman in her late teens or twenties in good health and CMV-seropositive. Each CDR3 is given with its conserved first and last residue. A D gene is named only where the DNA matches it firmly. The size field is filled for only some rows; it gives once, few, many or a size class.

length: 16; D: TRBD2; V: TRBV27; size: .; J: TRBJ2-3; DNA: TGTGCCAGCATCCAAAGGGGGACTAGCAAATGGGATACGCAGTATTTT; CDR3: CASIQRGTSKWDTQYF
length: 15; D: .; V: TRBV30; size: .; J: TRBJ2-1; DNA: TGTGCCTGGAGTCCTAGCGTCCAGAAGAGGAATGAGCAGTTCTTC; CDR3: CAWSPSVQKRNEQFF
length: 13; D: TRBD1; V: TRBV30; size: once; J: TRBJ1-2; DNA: TGTGCCTGGAGTGCGGGACAGGGATATGGCTACACCTTC; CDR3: CAWSAGQGYGYTF
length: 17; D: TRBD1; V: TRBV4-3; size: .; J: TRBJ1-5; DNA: TGCGCCAGCAGCCAAGATCTTGGTTCACAGGGGCATCAGCCCCAGCATTTT; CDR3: CASSQDLGSQGHQPQHF
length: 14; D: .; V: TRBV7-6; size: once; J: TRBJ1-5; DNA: TGTGCCAGCAGCTTAGCAGGGGACAATCAGCCCCAGCATTTT; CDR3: CASSLAGDNQPQHF
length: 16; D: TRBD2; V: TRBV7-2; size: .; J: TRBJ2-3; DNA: TGTGCCAGCAGCTTAGGGGCTGGACTAGGCACAGATACGCAGTATTTT; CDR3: CASSLGAGLGTDTQYF
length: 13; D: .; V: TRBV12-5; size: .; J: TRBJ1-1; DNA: TGTGCTAGTAAAGATCCGGGGAACACTGAAGCTTTCTTT; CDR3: CASKDPGNTEAFF
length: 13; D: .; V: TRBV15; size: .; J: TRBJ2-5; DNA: TGTGCCACCAGCAGAGTAGCGATTGAGACCCAGTACTTC; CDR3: CATSRVAIETQYF
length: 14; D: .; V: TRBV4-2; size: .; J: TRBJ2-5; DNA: TGTGCCAGCAGCCGCCGAGTAGTTGAAGAGACCCAGTACTTC; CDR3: CASSRRVVEETQYF
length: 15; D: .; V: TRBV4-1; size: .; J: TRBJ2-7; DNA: TGCGCCAGCAGCCGATCTTTTGGTGGGCCCTACGAGCAGTACTTC; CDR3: CASSRSFGGPYEQYF
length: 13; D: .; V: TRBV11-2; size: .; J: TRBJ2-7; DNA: TGTGCCAGCAGGGCGACTGAGACCTACGAGCAGTACTTC; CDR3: CASRATETYEQYF
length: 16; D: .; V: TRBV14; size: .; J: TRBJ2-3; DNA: TGTGCCAGCAGCCAATTTCAGGGTTCGATGACAGATACGCAGTATTTT; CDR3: CASSQFQGSMTDTQYF
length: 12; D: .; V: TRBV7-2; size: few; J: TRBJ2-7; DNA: TGTGCCAGCAGCTCCAGCTCCTACGAGCAGTACTTC; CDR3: CASSSSSYEQYF
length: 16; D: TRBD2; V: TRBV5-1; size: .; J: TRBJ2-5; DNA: TGCGCCAGCAGCTACGGGACTAGCGGATTACAAGAGACCCAGTACTTC; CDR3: CASSYGTSGLQETQYF
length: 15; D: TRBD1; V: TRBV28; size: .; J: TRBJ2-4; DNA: TGTGCCAGCAGTTTGGTCAGGGGGCTAGGAAACATTCAGTACTTC; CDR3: CASSLVRGLGNIQYF
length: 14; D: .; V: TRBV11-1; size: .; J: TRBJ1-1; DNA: TGTGCCAGCAGCTTGACATCGATGAACACTGAAGCTTTCTTT; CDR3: CASSLTSMNTEAFF
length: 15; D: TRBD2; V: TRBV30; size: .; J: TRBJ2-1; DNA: TGTGCCTTAGGGGGAGGACTAGCGGGAGGGAATGAGCAGTTCTTC; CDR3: CALGGGLAGGNEQFF
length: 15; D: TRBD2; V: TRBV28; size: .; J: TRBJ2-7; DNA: TGTGCCAGCAGCCAAAAAGGGACTAGAGCTTACGAGCAGTACTTC; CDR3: CASSQKGTRAYEQYF